What follows describes a single TCR beta chain. Its matching antigen is unknown. The sample belongs to a study of beta chain features in type 1 diabetes. The V end lost 4 bases, the J end lost 9 bases, and 7 bases lay between the germline ends. The germline CDR1 and CDR2 sequences are DFQATT and SNEGSKA (reference sequence). The CDR3 contains 10 residues. The investigators reverse transcribed all of the isolated RNA, so they sequenced expressed TCRB transcripts. Libraries were prepared by immunoSEQ multiplex PCR; TCRdb keeps only in-frame clonotypes and omits some of them. The sample yields 630,000 or so clones, 11% to 15% seen once. Study conclusions and caveats: It was not settled here whether HLA type affects TCRB rearrangement. Among patients with Type 1 diabetes, TCRB CDR3s were moderately but significantly shorter in every one of the four CD4+ subsets. PCR might preferentially amplify shorter templates, equally in patients and controls.

The chain has TRBV20-1 and TRBJ2-1; D unresolved. Sequencing was performed on naive CD4+ T cells from blood. The receptor was derived from a man between 18 and 29 years old with type 1 diabetes. Written as DNA, the CDR3 is TGCAGTGCTAAAGAAACTGAGCAGTTCTTC. It is translated as CSAKETEQFF.